Here is one T cell receptor beta chain with its context. Authors' methods: Reference gene primer amplification gave estimated nucleated cell counts. Some clones are missing from TCRdb's copy, which holds only in-frame ones; the method was immunoSEQ multiplex PCR. V and J calls and clone size are copied from that table; D and trimming were computed from the DNA. The sample lists over 600,000 clones; approximately 90% were seen once. These data are taken from a study of blood T cell repertoires in COVID-19. Study summary: There were acute and convalescent COVID-19 samples, and they came from the United States, Italy and Spain. Sources were T cells, B-cell-depleted T cells, or PBMCs; the material itself was cDNA or gDNA.

Germline CDR1 reads SNHLY; CDR2 reads FYNNEI. The CDR3 contains 16 residues. V dropped 2 bases and J dropped 8 bases, with 18 bases sitting between them. The rearrangement links TRBV2 to TRBJ1-4; D possibly corresponds to TRBD1 (6 bases). The sequenced sample consisted of peripheral blood. This receptor was obtained from a woman between 18 and 29 years old with acute or convalescent COVID-19. The CDR3 loop reads CASSERDILIGEKLFF. CDR3 DNA sequence: TGTGCCAGCAGTGAAAGGGACATCCTCATTGGGGAAAAACTGTTTTTT.